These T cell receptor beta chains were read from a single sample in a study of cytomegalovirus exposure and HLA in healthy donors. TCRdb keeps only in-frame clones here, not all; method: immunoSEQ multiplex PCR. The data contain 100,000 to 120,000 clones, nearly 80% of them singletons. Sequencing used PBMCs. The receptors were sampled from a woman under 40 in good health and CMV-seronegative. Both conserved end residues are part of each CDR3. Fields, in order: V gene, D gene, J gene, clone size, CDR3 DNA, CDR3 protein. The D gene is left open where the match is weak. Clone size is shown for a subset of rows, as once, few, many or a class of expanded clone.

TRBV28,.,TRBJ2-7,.,TGTGCCAGCAGTCCGGGTCACACTGGCTCCTACGAGCAGTACTTC,CASSPGHTGSYEQYF
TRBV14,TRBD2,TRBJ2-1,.,TGTGCCAGCAGCCAAGGTGCGGGAGTATACAATGAGCAGTTCTTC,CASSQGAGVYNEQFF
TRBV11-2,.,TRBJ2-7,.,TGTGCCAGCAGCTTAAACCGGGACACAGTGTCCTACGAGCAGTACTTC,CASSLNRDTVSYEQYF
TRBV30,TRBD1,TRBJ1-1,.,TGTGCCGGAACCGGGACAGGAAACATGAACACTGAAGCTTTCTTT,CAGTGTGNMNTEAFF
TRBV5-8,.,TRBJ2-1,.,TGTGCCAGCAGGCCACCTGAGACGGGCTCCTACAATGAGCAGTTCTTC,CASRPPETGSYNEQFF
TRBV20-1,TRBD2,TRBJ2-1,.,TGCAGTGCTCCTAGCGGACCAGAGCAGTTCTTC,CSAPSGPEQFF
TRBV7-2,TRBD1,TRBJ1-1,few,TGTGCCAGCAGCCCCGCCGACAGGGGGAACACTGAAGCTTTCTTT,CASSPADRGNTEAFF
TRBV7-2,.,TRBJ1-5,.,TGTGCCAGCAGCCCGAGGAGCGGGGTGTCACAGCCCCAGCATTTT,CASSPRSGVSQPQHF
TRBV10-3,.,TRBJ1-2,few,TGTGCCATCAGTGGAGGGCGGGTTACCTATGGCTACACCTTC,CAISGGRVTYGYTF
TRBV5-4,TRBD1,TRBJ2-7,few,TGTGCCAGCAGTACTGAGGACAGGGGGCCCTACGAGCAGTACTTC,CASSTEDRGPYEQYF
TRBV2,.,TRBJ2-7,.,TGTGCCAGCAGTGCGGTCGCGCAGTACTTC,CASSAVAQYF
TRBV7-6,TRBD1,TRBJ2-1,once,TGTGCCAGCAGCTTTACAGGGGTGGATGAGCAGTTCTTC,CASSFTGVDEQFF
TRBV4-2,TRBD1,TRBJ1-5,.,TGTGCCAGCAGCCAAGCTCGGCAGGGGGCGGGTCAGCCCCAGCATTTT,CASSQARQGAGQPQHF
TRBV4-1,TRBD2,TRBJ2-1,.,TGCGCCAGCAGCCCTAGCGGGGCGACTTGGAATGAGCAGTTCTTC,CASSPSGATWNEQFF
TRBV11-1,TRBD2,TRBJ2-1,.,TGTGCCAGCAGCCATAGCGGGAGGGCCGGGGATGAGCAGTTCTTC,CASSHSGRAGDEQFF
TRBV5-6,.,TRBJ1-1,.,TGTGCCAGCAGCTTGAGCGACACTGAAGCTTTCTTT,CASSLSDTEAFF
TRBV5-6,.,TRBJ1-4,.,TGTGCCAGCAGCTTGGCCGGCCGCGGCGGCAGCCGCGAAAAACTGTTTTTT,CASSLAGRGGSREKLFF
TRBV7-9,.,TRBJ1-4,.,TGTGCCAGCAGCCCGACAACGGGACTCAATGAAAAACTGTTTTTT,CASSPTTGLNEKLFF
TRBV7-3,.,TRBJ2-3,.,TGTGCCAGCAAACCCGGGACTAGCACAGATACGCAGTATTTT,CASKPGTSTDTQYF
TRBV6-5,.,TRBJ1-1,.,TGTGCCAGCAGTTACTCAACAGGCGAAGCTTTCTTT,CASSYSTGEAFF
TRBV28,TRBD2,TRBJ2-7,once,TGTGCCAGTACGCCTAGCGGGACCTACGAGCAGTACTTC,CASTPSGTYEQYF
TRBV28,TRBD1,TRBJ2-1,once,TGTGCCAGCAGTCCCAACAACCACCCCGGGACAGGGGGGAGAAATGAGCAGTTCTTC,CASSPNNHPGTGGRNEQFF
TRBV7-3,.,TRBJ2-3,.,TGTGCCAGCAGCTCTCTTGCGGGTGATACGCAGTATTTT,CASSSLAGDTQYF
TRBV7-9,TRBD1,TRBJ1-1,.,TGTGCCAGCAGTCCGGGACAGATGAACACTGAAGCTTTCTTT,CASSPGQMNTEAFF
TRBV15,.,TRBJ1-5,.,TGTGCCACCAGCAGAGAGGGGGGGGAACAGCCCCAGCATTTT,CATSREGGEQPQHF
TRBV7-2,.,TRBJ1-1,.,TGTGCCAGCAGGAACCTCAGGAACTTGAACACTGAAGCTTTCTTT,CASRNLRNLNTEAFF
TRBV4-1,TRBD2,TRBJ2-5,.,TGCGCCAGCAGCCAAGAGGGGGGGAACCAAGAGACCCAGTACTTC,CASSQEGGNQETQYF
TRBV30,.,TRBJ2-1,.,TGTGCCTGGAGTGCTCCCTCTAAGCGGTTCTCCTACAATGAGCAGTTCTTC,CAWSAPSKRFSYNEQFF
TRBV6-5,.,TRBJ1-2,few,TGTGCCAGCAGCTCGAGGGGGGGCGTTATCTATGGCTACACCTTC,CASSSRGGVIYGYTF
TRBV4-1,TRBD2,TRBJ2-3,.,TGCGCCAGCAGCCAAGGGGGACTAGGATCTAGCACAGATACGCAGTATTTT,CASSQGGLGSSTDTQYF
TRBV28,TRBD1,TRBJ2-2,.,TGTGCCAGCAGTGGGGACAGGGTGAACACCGGGGAGCTGTTTTTT,CASSGDRVNTGELFF
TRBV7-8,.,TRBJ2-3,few,TGTGCCAGTCGAAGCGGGCGGGCTACAGATACGCAGTATTTT,CASRSGRATDTQYF
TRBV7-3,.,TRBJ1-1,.,TGTGCCAGCAGCGCATATATGAGAACTGAAGCTTTCTTT,CASSAYMRTEAFF
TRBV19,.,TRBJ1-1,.,TGTGCCAGTAGTATAGCATCAGGGTTTGAAGCTTTCTTT,CASSIASGFEAFF
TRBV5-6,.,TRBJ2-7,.,TGTGCCAGCAGCGTTACAGGGCCCCGCTCCTACGAGCAGTACTTC,CASSVTGPRSYEQYF
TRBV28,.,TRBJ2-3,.,TGTGCCAGCAGTTTTCCCGGGATCACAGATACGCAGTATTTT,CASSFPGITDTQYF
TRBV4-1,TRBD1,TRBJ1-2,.,TGCGCCAGCAGCCAGTTATTAACAGGGGGCTCTGGCTACACCTTC,CASSQLLTGGSGYTF